This T cell receptor beta chain was profiled in a study of regulatory T cells in long-lasting Graves disease. Points from the study as a whole: TRBV28, TRBJ1-2 and TRBJ2-5 were favored in persistent disease.

Construction of TCR beta libraries relied on iRepertoire HTBI primers and on Arm-PCR targeting CDR3 regions. MiXCR was run by TCRdb on the multiplex PCR reads, yielding one entry per CDR3 protein. The sample comprises almost 350,000 distinct CDR3 sequences, 20% of which are singletons, and over 25% rests with the top ten. This clonotype was seen many times. Its antigen is as yet unknown. Per germline, CDR1 SGHDN and CDR2 FVKESK. V lost 4 bases to trimming and J lost 1 base; unmatched junction nucleotides: 4. CDR3 size: 16 residues. Specified time point: persistent/refractory GD, antithyroid drugs over 5 years with positive TRAb. Isolated PBMC RNA provided the starting material for the TCR library. The source of the patients was an endocrinology department in Xi'an, China.

The sequenced sample was peripheral blood mononuclear cells (PBMCs), obtained when the disease was refractory, from a patient treated with antithyroid drugs. The sequence was obtained from a female donor with Graves disease. This chain joins TRBV14 and TRBJ2-2; 9 nucleotides align to TRBD1. CDR3 DNA: TGTGCCAGCAGCCGCTGGGGACAGGGGAACACCGGGGAGCTGTTTTTT. As protein: CASSRWGQGNTGELFF.